This is a list of T cell receptor beta chains from one sample in a study of Ad26.COV2.S vaccination and SARS-CoV-2 variants. The protocol was immunoSEQ multiplex PCR, while the TCRdb copy is restricted to in-frame clones and leaves out a portion. The data show over 200,000 clones, with 88% seen just once and approximately 12% held by the top ten. The sample in question was peripheral blood, obtained in a trial of Ad26.COV2.S vaccine versus placebo. Receptors were obtained from a person aged 18-65 years who received the Ad26.COV2.S COVID-19 vaccine or a placebo. The CDR3 runs from the conserved cysteine through the conserved F or W. D genes are given only for firm matches. The size of a clone is reported for some rows only, either as once, few or many, or as a class for expanded clones.

V gene	D gene	clone size	J gene	CDR3 protein	CDR3 DNA
TRBV4-1	NA	once	TRBJ1-1	CASSQDGLNTEAFF	TGCGCCAGCAGCCAAGATGGACTTAACACTGAAGCTTTCTTT
TRBV19	NA	NA	TRBJ1-2	CASSTWGSGANYGYTF	TGTGCCAGTAGTACCTGGGGGTCTGGAGCTAACTATGGCTACACCTTC
TRBV6-6	NA	NA	TRBJ1-1	CASSPVFEAFF	TGTGCCAGCAGTCCCGTTTTTGAAGCTTTCTTT
TRBV5-1	NA	NA	TRBJ2-7	CASSLAGQFDEQYF	TGCGCCAGCAGCTTGGCTGGACAGTTCGACGAGCAGTACTTC
TRBV6-5	TRBD1	once	TRBJ1-1	CASSWGGQQSGGAFF	TGTGCCAGCAGTTGGGGGGGACAGCAGTCCGGAGGAGCTTTCTTT
TRBV6-1	NA	NA	TRBJ1-2	CASSELGLGYGYTF	TGTGCCAGCAGTGAATTGGGCTTAGGCTATGGCTACACCTTC
TRBV28	TRBD1	NA	TRBJ1-6	CASFTWTGGNSPLHF	TGTGCCAGCTTTACTTGGACAGGGGGTAATTCACCCCTCCACTTT
TRBV6-4	TRBD2	NA	TRBJ2-7	CASSETSGTPSYEQYF	TGTGCCAGCAGTGAAACTAGCGGGACCCCCTCCTACGAGCAGTACTTC
TRBV7-2	NA	NA	TRBJ2-5	CASSLGAGGIQETQYF	TGTGCCAGCAGCTTAGGGGCAGGGGGGATCCAAGAGACCCAGTACTTC
TRBV7-9	NA	NA	TRBJ1-4	CASSSSGTRKKLFF	TGTGCCAGCAGCTCCTCCGGGACACGGAAAAAACTGTTTTTT
TRBV6-5	NA	NA	TRBJ1-6	CASSYSYQFSPLHF	TGTGCCAGCAGTTACTCGTACCAGTTTTCACCCCTCCACTTT
TRBV5-1	NA	NA	TRBJ2-3	CASSRITDTQYF	TGCGCCAGCAGCAGAATAACAGATACGCAGTATTTT
TRBV19	NA	NA	TRBJ1-1	CASSIGGTTNTEAFF	TGTGCCAGTAGTATTGGGGGGACAACGAACACTGAAGCTTTCTTT
TRBV24-1	NA	NA	TRBJ1-2	CATSDLMGGDYTF	TGTGCCACCAGTGATTTGATGGGGGGGGACTACACCTTC
TRBV28	NA	few	TRBJ2-7	CASSFIYEQYF	TGTGCCAGCAGTTTTATCTACGAGCAGTACTTC
TRBV7-2	NA	NA	TRBJ2-5	CASSLAPGVPETQYF	TGTGCCAGCAGCTTAGCCCCGGGGGTCCCGGAGACCCAGTACTTC
TRBV7-2	TRBD1	NA	TRBJ1-1	CARRGAGGTEAFF	TGTGCCAGAAGGGGGGCAGGGGGGACTGAAGCTTTCTTT
TRBV4-1	NA	NA	TRBJ2-2	CASSHPGGGPRELFF	TGCGCCAGCAGCCACCCCGGCGGAGGCCCTCGGGAGCTGTTTTTT
TRBV28	NA	NA	TRBJ2-5	CASSLPDNSETETQYF	TGTGCCAGCAGTTTACCCGATAATTCTGAGACCGAGACCCAGTACTTC
TRBV3-1/TRBV3-2	NA	NA	TRBJ2-5	CASSPWGPETQYF	TGTGCCAGCAGTCCGTGGGGTCCAGAGACCCAGTACTTC
TRBV11-3	TRBD2	once	TRBJ2-1	CASSPGSGRDYNEQFF	TGTGCCAGCAGCCCGGGGAGCGGGAGGGATTACAATGAGCAGTTCTTC
TRBV27	TRBD1	NA	TRBJ1-2	CASSLSGQGGNGYTF	TGTGCCAGCAGTTTAAGTGGACAGGGTGGGAATGGCTACACCTTC
TRBV28	NA	NA	TRBJ1-4	CASRTSEAVATNEKLFF	TGTGCCAGCAGGACCTCGGAGGCGGTGGCAACTAATGAAAAACTGTTTTTT
TRBV11-2	TRBD1	NA	TRBJ2-7	CASSLDCARTGTYF	TGTGCCAGCAGCTTAGATTGCGCGAGGACAGGGACGTACTTC
TRBV6-1	NA	NA	TRBJ1-1	CASSEILHPGAEAFF	TGTGCCAGCAGTGAAATCCTACACCCAGGGGCTGAAGCTTTCTTT
TRBV9	NA	once	TRBJ1-5	CARRPAGRHNQPQHF	TGTGCCAGGAGACCGGCGGGCAGGCATAATCAGCCCCAGCATTTT
TRBV6-2/TRBV6-3	TRBD2	NA	TRBJ2-7	CASSWRLAGFYEQYF	TGTGCCAGCAGTTGGAGACTAGCGGGATTCTACGAGCAGTACTTC
TRBV15	NA	NA	TRBJ2-7	CATSRDQGEQYF	TGTGCCACCAGCAGAGATCAGGGGGAGCAGTACTTC
TRBV27	NA	NA	TRBJ2-3	CASSFLGWGSTDTQYF	TGTGCCAGCAGTTTTCTGGGGTGGGGAAGCACAGATACGCAGTATTTT
TRBV4-3	TRBD2	NA	TRBJ2-1	CASSQDSPLAAIYGEQFF	TGCGCCAGCAGCCAAGATTCCCCACTAGCGGCTATCTACGGTGAGCAGTTCTTC
TRBV28	TRBD1	NA	TRBJ1-2	CASSPTRGGGDYGYTF	TGTGCCAGCAGCCCTACCCGGGGAGGGGGCGACTATGGCTACACCTTC
TRBV6-2/TRBV6-3	TRBD1	NA	TRBJ1-1	CASSYGTGWSYSTEAFF	TGTGCCAGCAGTTATGGGACAGGGTGGTCCTATTCCACTGAAGCTTTCTTT
TRBV5-1	TRBD2	NA	TRBJ2-7	CASSLGTSGRALTPEQYF	TGCGCCAGCAGCCTAGGGACTAGCGGGAGGGCCTTGACTCCCGAGCAGTACTTC
TRBV5-1	NA	NA	TRBJ1-1	CASSSPAAGSGTEAFF	TGCGCCAGCAGCTCCCCGGCCGCAGGGAGCGGCACTGAAGCTTTCTTT
TRBV15	NA	NA	TRBJ1-6	CATSRGGYNSPLHF	TGTGCCACCAGCAGAGGCGGGTATAATTCACCCCTCCACTTT
TRBV7-9	NA	once	TRBJ2-2	CASTQGNPHRDTGELFF	TGTGCCAGCACGCAGGGGAACCCTCACCGCGATACCGGGGAGCTGTTTTTT
TRBV9	NA	NA	TRBJ1-1	CASSVVMELNTEAFF	TGTGCCAGCAGCGTAGTGATGGAATTAAACACTGAAGCTTTCTTT
TRBV9	NA	NA	TRBJ1-4	CASSVGTVKNEKLFF	TGTGCCAGCAGCGTAGGGACAGTAAAAAATGAAAAACTGTTTTTT
TRBV20-1	TRBD2	NA	TRBJ2-1	CSASPLAGVDNEQFF	TGCAGTGCTAGTCCCCTAGCGGGAGTCGACAATGAGCAGTTCTTC
TRBV7-2	NA	NA	TRBJ2-2	CASSAANRNTGELFF	TGTGCCAGCAGCGCGGCTAACAGGAACACCGGGGAGCTGTTTTTT
TRBV29-1	TRBD2	once	TRBJ2-2	CSVEKAGVGTGELFF	TGCAGCGTTGAAAAAGCGGGGGTGGGCACCGGGGAGCTGTTTTTT
TRBV27	TRBD1	NA	TRBJ2-7	CASSSSSRWGQPGNEQYF	TGTGCCAGCAGTTCCTCAAGTCGATGGGGACAGCCGGGGAACGAGCAGTACTTC
TRBV7-8	NA	NA	TRBJ1-2	CASSLEGGVTLGYTF	TGTGCCAGCAGCTTAGAAGGAGGAGTGACCCTGGGCTACACCTTC
TRBV3-1/TRBV3-2	NA	NA	TRBJ2-5	CASSQKTGARVETQYF	TGTGCCAGCAGCCAGAAGACGGGGGCGCGGGTTGAGACCCAGTACTTC
TRBV19	NA	NA	TRBJ2-5	CASTTRFGGQETQYF	TGTGCCAGTACTACCAGGTTCGGGGGACAAGAGACCCAGTACTTC
TRBV5-1	NA	NA	TRBJ2-1	CASSIARYNEQFF	TGCGCCAGCAGCATTGCTAGGTACAATGAGCAGTTCTTC
TRBV18	TRBD1	NA	TRBJ1-4	CASSPPGQGAWDEKLFF	TGTGCCAGCTCACCCCCGGGACAGGGGGCCTGGGATGAAAAACTGTTTTTT
TRBV19	NA	NA	TRBJ1-3	CASSTRAGAGNTIYF	TGTGCCAGTAGTACCCGCGCAGGGGCTGGAAACACCATATATTTT
TRBV2	NA	NA	TRBJ1-2	CASSEVYGYTF	TGTGCCAGCAGTGAGGTCTATGGCTACACCTTC
TRBV7-9	NA	NA	TRBJ2-2	CASSQRTAQTTGELFF	TGTGCCAGCAGCCAAAGGACAGCGCAAACCACCGGGGAGCTGTTTTTT
TRBV29-1	NA	NA	TRBJ2-7	CSVAGAYEQYF	TGCAGCGTTGCGGGGGCCTACGAGCAGTACTTC
TRBV9	NA	NA	TRBJ2-1	CASSVGRIVHNEQFF	TGTGCCAGCAGCGTGGGTCGGATAGTCCACAATGAGCAGTTCTTC
TRBV27	TRBD1	NA	TRBJ1-6	CASRYRVSGGRGNSPLHF	TGTGCCAGCAGGTATCGGGTTTCAGGGGGCAGGGGCAATTCACCCCTCCACTTT
TRBV5-6	NA	NA	TRBJ1-6	CASSLVDLSRISPLHF	TGTGCCAGCAGCTTGGTGGACCTTAGTAGAATTTCACCCCTCCACTTT